This T cell receptor (beta chain) was sequenced in a study of shared clonotypes between healthy human individuals. Study in general: For every donor, three CD4 naive, three CD4 memory, two CD8 naive and one CD8 memory plates were used. Study-level points and caveats: With a few donors compared, around 4.7% of naive CD4 clonotypes were shared. Relative to memory subsets, naive subsets generally showed larger estimated richness.

Concerning this clone: Its antigen is as yet unknown.

Selected positively for CCR7 and CD45RO-negative, naive CD8 cells excluded terminally differentiated effector memory CD45RA+ cells. The CDR3 is 13 residues long. Germline V gene lookup returns CDR1 SGHVS and CDR2 FNYEAQ. V was clipped by 5 bases and J by 5 bases, with 10 bases between them. TCRdb's copy holds only in-frame clones and misses some; the assay was immunoSEQ multiplex PCR. Here the sample spans around 2,000,000 clones, approximately 94% being singletons. The chain couples TRBV7-6 to TRBJ2-1; D unclear. This receptor was taken from a man between 18 and 29 years old in good health. The source material was naive CD8+ T cells sorted from blood. CDR3 sequence reads: CASSPDGHNEQFF. The CDR3 DNA reads TGTGCCAGCAGCCCGGACGGCCACAATGAGCAGTTCTTC.